This entry lists 24 T cell receptor beta chains sequenced from one sample in a study of control samples from healthy donors and cancer patients. The protocol was immunoSEQ multiplex PCR, while the TCRdb copy is restricted to in-frame clones and leaves out a portion. The table lists about 50,000 clones, 95% to 96% of them singletons. The sequenced sample was blood. Receptors were obtained from a woman aged 30 to 39 in good health.

J is TRBJ2-7 and V is TRBV2; D ambiguous. The germline V and J ends were trimmed by 2 bases and 5 bases, with 10 bases remaining between them. The V gene's germline CDR1 is SNHLY and CDR2 FYNNEI. The CDR3 has 13 amino acids. CDR3 sequence reads: CASSELGRHEQYF. The CDR3, as DNA: TGTGCCAGCAGTGAACTGGGTCGCCACGAGCAGTACTTC.

This chain uses TRBV28 with TRBJ2-5, with 7 bases lining up with TRBD1. The V gene's germline CDR1 is MDHEN and CDR2 SYDVKM. CDR3 length equals 13 residues. V lost 6 bases, J lost 5 bases, and 6 bases stayed unmatched. The CDR3 sequence: CASRGQLRETQYF. CDR3 DNA: TGTGCCAGCAGGGGACAGCTCCGGGAGACCCAGTACTTC.

The sample holds one count of this clone. This chain connects TRBV28 to TRBJ1-3; 8 bases agree with TRBD1. After removal of 6 bases from V and 4 bases from J, the junction contained 8 bases not matched to a gene. CDR1 is MDHEN, CDR2 SYDVKM, per germline. The CDR3 loop spans 15 amino acids. CDR3 DNA: TGTGCCAGCAGCCCAGGGGGCGAGACGGGAAACACCATATATTTT. It yields the protein CASSPGGETGNTIYF.

CDR3 in amino acids: CAWSSGPGYEQYF. In nucleotides, the CDR3 is TGTGCCTGGAGTTCCGGACCTGGGTACGAGCAGTACTTC. The chain has TRBV30 and TRBJ2-7; D gene ambiguous. Germline loops: CDR1 GTSNPN, CDR2 SVGIG (reference sequence). The V gene lost 2 bases and the J gene lost 4 bases, with 12 bases spanning the gap. This CDR3 spans 13 amino acids.

The gene calls are TRBV28 and TRBJ1-5; D might be TRBD1 (6 bases). The V end lost 5 bases, the J end lost 3 bases, and 17 bases lay between the germline ends. CDR1 is MDHEN, CDR2 SYDVKM, per germline. CDR3 length equals 16 residues. For the CDR3, the DNA is TGTGCCAGCAGTCCTCCGGGGGGCGTTATCAATCAGCCCCAGCATTTT. It encodes CASSPPGGVINQPQHF.

The chain combines TRBV5-6 with TRBJ2-7; D is ambiguous. The CDR3 covers 14 residues. CDR1 and CDR2 (germline): SGHDT, YYEEEE. V lost 4 bases to trimming and J lost 0 bases, with 11 bases between them. Here the CDR3 DNA reads TGTGCCAGCAGCCCGGACCGGAGCTCCTACGAGCAGTACTTC. It is translated as CASSPDRSSYEQYF.

This clone was detected once. The genes are TRBV28 and TRBJ1-2, with 11 bases lining up with TRBD1. V was clipped by 8 bases and J by 6 bases; unmatched bases: 8. Germline V lookup: CDR1 MDHEN, CDR2 SYDVKM. This CDR3 has 14 residues. The chain's CDR3 is CASRWTGGVDGYTF. The CDR3, as DNA: TGTGCCAGCCGATGGACAGGGGGCGTCGATGGCTACACCTTC.

The J gene is TRBJ2-3, the V gene TRBV11-2, with 9 bases identical to TRBD2. Germline lookup yields CDR1 SGHAT and CDR2 FQNNGV. The CDR3 is 16 amino acids. V was clipped by 1 base and J by 6 bases; unmatched bases: 8. CDR3 nucleotide sequence: TGTGCCAGCAGCTTAGGGGGAGCGGGAGGCCGCGATACGCAGTATTTT. Amino acids: CASSLGGAGGRDTQYF.

V and J are TRBV7-9 and TRBJ1-1; D is perhaps TRBD1 (5 bases). CDR3 size: 16 residues. Trimming took 6 bases from V and 6 from J, leaving 23 bases between them. CDR1 SEHNR and CDR2 FQNEAQ come from the germline V gene (reference sequence). CDR3 residues: CASSRWRDSPFSEAFF. In nucleotides, the CDR3 is TGTGCCAGCAGTCGTTGGCGCGACAGCCCATTTTCTGAAGCTTTCTTT.

The V gene is TRBV3-1 (or the pseudogene TRBV3-2), the J gene TRBJ2-7; D is possibly TRBD2 (5 bases). Germline V lookup: CDR1 LGHDT, CDR2 YNNKEL (reference sequence). Deletions cut 3 bases from V and 4 bases from J, with 7 bases between. The length of the CDR3 is 12 residues. CDR3 bases: TGTGCCAGCAGCCAGGGAGAATACGAGCAGTACTTC. This translates into CASSQGEYEQYF.

The chain joins TRBV27 to TRBJ2-2; 8 positions agree with TRBD1. This CDR3 is built from 15 residues. Losses at the gene ends were 6 bases for V and 3 bases for J; bases not matched to a gene: 6. Germline lookup yields CDR1 MNHEY and CDR2 SMNVEV (reference sequence). The CDR3 coding sequence is TGTGCCAGCAGGAAAGACAGGGGATACACCGGGGAGCTGTTTTTT. Its translation: CASRKDRGYTGELFF.

This rearrangement joins TRBV6-5 to TRBJ1-1; 7 bases are shared with TRBD1. Germline V lookup: CDR1 MNHEY, CDR2 SVGAGI. The CDR3 has 12 residues. Trimming removed 6 bases from V and 9 bases from J; junction bases left unmatched: 7. CDR3 in DNA: TGTGCCAGCAGGGGACCGACAGGGAAAGCTTTCTTT. Its translation is CASRGPTGKAFF.

With respect to this clone: Different DNA sequences within this sample yield the same CDR3. V usage is TRBV5-1 and J usage is TRBJ2-6; the match to TRBD1 covers 11 bases. Germline lookup yields CDR1 SGHRS and CDR2 YFSETQ. The CDR3 runs to 18 residues. J gave up 1 base and V 0 bases, and 3 bases lay outside the gene matches. The CDR3 sequence: CASSLAGTGGSGANVLTF. As DNA, the CDR3 is TGCGCCAGCAGCTTGGCCGGGACAGGGGGGTCTGGGGCCAACGTCCTGACTTTC.

The chain joins TRBV5-1 to TRBJ2-2, with D possibly TRBD1 on 6 matching bases. CDR1 and CDR2 (germline): SGHRS, YFSETQ. The CDR3 runs to 13 residues. Trimming removed 2 bases at V and 6 bases at J, with 8 bases between. DNA for the CDR3: TGCGCCAGCAGCTTAGACAGGCCCGGGGAGCTGTTTTTT. Protein: CASSLDRPGELFF. The full variable domain, completed using reference TRBV5-1 and TRBJ2-2, is KAGVTQTPRYLIKTRGQQVTLSCSPISGHRSVSWYQQTPGQGLQFLFEYFSETQRNKGNFPGRFSGRQFSNSRSEMNVSTLELGDSALYLCASSLDRPGELFFGEGSRLTVL.

J is TRBJ2-1 and V is TRBV29-1; 7 nucleotides align to TRBD1. The CDR3 extends over 11 amino acids. The V and J ends lost 5 bases and 7 bases, in that order; junction bases with no gene match: 2. Germline lookup yields CDR1 SQVTM and CDR2 ANQGSEA. The CDR3 DNA reads as TGCAGCGTTCGACAGGGTAATGAGCAGTTCTTC. It yields the protein CSVRQGNEQFF.

The V and J genes are TRBV6-1 and TRBJ2-5, with TRBD1 matching over 8 bases. V was clipped by 1 base and J by 5 bases; unmatched bases: 3. There are 14 residues in the CDR3. Per germline, CDR1 MNHNS and CDR2 SASEGT. The CDR3 here is CASSEGTGWETQYF. DNA of the CDR3: TGTGCCAGCAGTGAAGGGACAGGGTGGGAGACCCAGTACTTC.

Note on this clone: This CDR3 is also generated by other DNA sequences in the sample. In DNA, the CDR3 is TGTGCCAGTAGTATGGGTACGGCTGATTCAACTAATGAAAAACTGTTTTTT. Amino acid sequence: CASSMGTADSTNEKLFF. V is TRBV19 and J is TRBJ1-4; D ambiguous. Germline V gene sequence: CDR1 LNHDA, CDR2 SQIVND (reference sequence). Trimming pared 3 bases from V and 0 bases from J, leaving 14 bases between. This CDR3 is 17 amino acids long.

The chain employs TRBV19 and TRBJ2-7; D is uncertain. CDR1 is LNHDA, CDR2 SQIVND, per germline (reference sequence). This CDR3 region has 14 residues. V lost 5 bases and J 5 bases, leaving 16 bases between the germline ends. This CDR3 reads CASSFQLGGDEQYF. The CDR3 DNA is TGTGCCAGTAGTTTCCAGCTGGGCGGCGACGAGCAGTACTTC.

This clone has just a few counts. The chain is built from TRBV6-5 and TRBJ1-1, with D uncertain. The CDR3 totals 14 residues. The V end lost 2 bases, the J end lost 1 base, and 8 bases lay between the germline ends. Per germline, CDR1 MNHEY and CDR2 SVGAGI. Written as DNA, the CDR3 is TGTGCCAGCAGTTACACCTTCGAGAACACTGAAGCTTTCTTT. It codes for CASSYTFENTEAFF.

The chain has TRBV28 and TRBJ2-1, with unresolved D. CDR3 length: 14 amino acids. Germline V CDR1 and CDR2: MDHEN, SYDVKM. Deletions cut 1 base from V and 8 bases from J, with 12 bases between. CDR3 sequence reads: CASSLLGSRDEQFF. CDR3 DNA sequence: TGTGCCAGCAGTTTATTAGGCAGTCGGGATGAGCAGTTCTTC.

The count of this clone is one. The chain joins TRBV19 to TRBJ2-3, with TRBD1 identical over 7 bases. Losses at the gene ends were 6 bases for V and 1 base for J; bases not matched to a gene: 7. CDR1 is LNHDA, CDR2 SQIVND, per germline (reference sequence). This CDR3 region has 15 residues. Here the CDR3 reads CASSNNTGGTDTQYF. Written as DNA, the CDR3 is TGTGCCAGTAGCAATAATACAGGGGGCACAGATACGCAGTATTTT.

The genes are TRBV4-1 and TRBJ1-1, with D perhaps matching TRBD1 (5 bases). The V gene's germline CDR1 is MGHRA and CDR2 YSYEKL. V dropped 6 bases and J dropped 0 bases, with 17 bases sitting between them. This CDR3 comprises 16 residues. CDR3 nucleotide sequence: TGCGCCAGCAGTCGACAGCCGGGGGAACTGAACACTGAAGCTTTCTTT. Its protein product is CASSRQPGELNTEAFF.

The table lists this clone with a count of one. The V call is TRBV2, the J call TRBJ1-4; 7 nucleotides agree with TRBD1. This CDR3 has 15 residues. The V segment lost 5 bases and the J segment 7 bases; nucleotides outside the gene matches: 10. Germline CDR1 is SNHLY and CDR2 is FYNNEI. CDR3 residues: CASSSKTGLAEKLFF. In DNA, the CDR3 is TGTGCCAGCAGTTCCAAGACAGGGTTGGCTGAAAAACTGTTTTTT. Based on the CDR3 plus reference TRBV2 and TRBJ1-4, the full variable domain is EPEVTQTPSHQVTQMGQEVILRCVPISNHLYFYWYRQILGQKVEFLVSFYNNEISEKSEIFDDQFSVERPDGSNFTLKIRSTKLEDSAMYFCASSSKTGLAEKLFFGSGTQLSVL.

The chain is built from TRBV5-6 and TRBJ2-5, with 16 bases that match TRBD2. The ends lost 4 bases at V and 4 bases at J; junction bases unmatched: 4. CDR1 SGHDT and CDR2 YYEEEE come from the germline V gene. This CDR3 is 16 amino acids long. The CDR3 DNA sequence: TGTGCCAGCAGCGGGACTAGCGGGAGGGCCTCAGAGACCCAGTACTTC. This encodes CASSGTSGRASETQYF.